This T cell receptor (beta chain) was found in a study of T cells after yellow fever vaccination (dated 2019 in TCRdb). Context from the whole study: Libraries from fractions with low cell numbers were prepared with the SMART-Seq v4 Ultra Low Input RNA kit. To follow T-cell clones before and after primary and booster YFV17D yellow fever vaccination, bulk TCR alpha and beta repertoires were sequenced over time. Two healthy male donors, one aged 18 to 30 and one aged 30 to 40 years, made up the cohort. Blood samples were taken at several timepoints before and after primary and secondary immunization, and bulk PBMC replicates and cell subsets were isolated.

In the paper's terms, the treatment or condition label means: live attenuated yellow fever vaccine strain. PBMCs were isolated from peripheral blood using a standard Ficoll-Paque protocol. Dynabeads CD4 and CD8 positive selection kits were used to isolate CD4 and CD8 T-cell fractions. TriZol was used to extract RNA from bulk PBMCs, CD4 and CD8 fractions, and dextramer-positive and dextramer-negative fractions. The full study reports these points: Most clones expanded after primary vaccination were re-detected after the booster (approximately 95% of CD4 and 80% to 90% of CD8), suggesting broad memory maintenance. Compared with the primary T-cell response, the secondary T-cell response was weaker but faster, peaking on day 5 rather than day 15. Because abundant contaminating clonotypes from the bulk population could be contained in FACS-sorted repertoires, computational filtering was required. The study included only a couple of donors, which limits how far the findings can be generalized. A small fraction of clonotypes showed up in both the CD4 and CD8 compartments, probably as a result of convergent recombination.

The CDR3 holds 14 amino acids from the cysteine to the phenylalanine. Only the CDR3 DNA is retained, 42 bases long and in frame from the first base. Relative to germline, V is 4 bases shorter and J is 10 bases shorter, with 16 bases between their ends. The sequencer was an Illumina NovaSeq 6000. TCR cDNA was made using 5'RACE template switching, a step that added a universal primer site and unique molecular identifiers. Priming of cDNA synthesis was performed from both the TCR alpha and TCR beta constant segments. Libraries were amplified in two PCR steps, with sample barcodes and sequencing adapters added in the second step. Libraries were sequenced on Illumina HiSeq 2500 (2x100 bp) or NovaSeq (2x150 bp). On the authors' methods: Reads were demultiplexed and collapsed into UMI consensus sequences with MIGEC, and V(D)J alignment was performed with MiXCR. Vaccine-responding clonotypes were defined with edgeR using replicate PBMC samples, requiring FDR below 0.01 and a log2 fold change above 5 up to day 15. CD4 or CD8 identity was assigned to each bulk clonotype according to whether the clonotype was present at higher abundance in the sequenced CD4 repertoire or the sequenced CD8 repertoire. TCRdb trimmed the raw reads at Q25, called clones with MiXCR and kept productive beta chains. Entries are consolidated by CDR3 protein sequence, retaining the most common genes and DNA. These V and J calls originate from TCRdb's pipeline instead of the authors' own analysis. Here the sample has about 220,000 distinct CDR3 sequences; approximately 3.3% occur a single time. Of the sample, approximately 3% is held by the ten largest clones.

There are a few counts of this clonotype. No cognate antigen has been identified for it. No quality values exist for individual bases; no much larger clone is one base distant. The origin of this receptor is a man aged 18-30 years who received the YFV17D yellow fever vaccine. In this chain, TRBV12-3 or TRBV12-4 is recombined with TRBJ1-4, with an unclear D gene assignment. The sample consisted of CD4+ T cells sorted from PBMCs, taken 10 days after the yellow fever booster vaccination. The sequenced DNA: TGTGCCAGCAGTTCGGCCCCCCTAGTTGGAAAACTGTTTTTT. This sequence encodes CASSSAPLVGKLFF.